Included here is one T cell receptor beta chain sequence, with context. The data originate from a study of blood T cell repertoires in COVID-19. Data came from immunoSEQ multiplex PCR; TCRdb stores just in-frame clones and leaves some out. The table has 150,000 to 200,000 clones, roughly 85% seen once. Trimming stripped 7 bases from V and 0 bases from J, with 13 bases between. The CDR3 is 15 amino acids. CDR1 is MDHEN and CDR2 is SYDVKM in the germline V gene. The study drew participants aged roughly 18 to 89 years from 20 to 30 US areas. The sequence came from a woman aged 18-29 years who had recovered from COVID-19. The specimen sequenced was PBMCs or T cells enriched from blood (not recorded which). The chain employs TRBV28 and TRBJ2-4; D gene ambiguous. The CDR3 DNA reads as TGTGCCAGCACCCCCAGCGACCTAGCCAAAAACATTCAGTACTTC. Amino acids: CASTPSDLAKNIQYF.